Listed below are T cell receptor beta chains from one sample, sequenced in a study of control samples from healthy donors and cancer patients. Sequenced by immunoSEQ multiplex PCR; TCRdb stores in-frame clones only, minus some. The sample contains about 150,000 clones, about 94% of which appear only once. Sequencing used blood. The origin of the receptors is a man aged 50 to 60 in good health. The CDR3 runs from the conserved cysteine through the conserved F or W. D genes are given only for firm matches. Rows may omit the clone size; those that give it use once, few, many or a size class.

v_call	j_call	clone_size	d_call	cdr3_aa	cdr3_nt
TRBV10-3	TRBJ2-7	.	TRBD2	CAIRTGTISYEQYF	TGTGCCATCAGAACCGGGACTATCTCCTACGAGCAGTACTTC
TRBV24-1	TRBJ2-1	few	TRBD2	CATSGASGSHKGNEQFF	TGTGCCACCAGTGGGGCTAGCGGGAGCCACAAAGGGAATGAGCAGTTCTTC
TRBV4-1	TRBJ2-2	.	.	CASSLGWGELFF	TGCGCCAGCAGCCTCGGGTGGGGGGAGCTGTTTTTT
TRBV6-5	TRBJ1-5	.	.	CASSAVQSNQPQHF	TGTGCCAGCAGCGCCGTTCAGTCCAATCAGCCCCAGCATTTT
TRBV11-2	TRBJ2-7	.	.	CASSLDRLEEYF	TGTGCCAGCAGCTTAGACCGATTAGAGGAGTACTTC
TRBV28	TRBJ2-1	once	.	CASSLARQGPNEQFF	TGTGCCAGCAGTTTAGCCCGGCAGGGCCCCAATGAGCAGTTCTTC
TRBV10-3	TRBJ2-1	.	.	CAISEDSSYNEQFF	TGTGCCATCAGTGAGGACAGTTCCTACAATGAGCAGTTCTTC
TRBV29-1	TRBJ1-4	.	.	CSAAGEKLFF	TGCAGCGCCGCCGGTGAAAAACTGTTTTTT
TRBV5-1	TRBJ2-1	.	TRBD2	CASSPGTSGREQFF	TGCGCCAGCAGCCCAGGGACTAGCGGGAGAGAGCAGTTCTTC
TRBV28	TRBJ1-1	.	.	CASSLERTEAFF	TGTGCCAGCAGTTTGGAACGGACTGAAGCTTTCTTT
TRBV12-5	TRBJ2-7	.	.	CASGLAGAEEQYF	TGTGCTAGTGGTTTGGCAGGGGCGGAAGAGCAGTACTTC
TRBV5-6	TRBJ1-4	.	TRBD1	CASSHRTGLLEKLFF	TGTGCCAGCAGCCACAGGACAGGCCTCCTTGAAAAACTGTTTTTT
TRBV12-3/TRBV12-4	TRBJ2-3	.	TRBD1	CASRQGARDTQYF	TGTGCCAGCAGACAGGGGGCGCGAGATACGCAGTATTTT
TRBV6-5	TRBJ2-7	.	.	CASTFTGGSYEQYF	TGTGCCAGCACTTTCACAGGAGGCTCCTACGAGCAGTACTTC
TRBV6-5	TRBJ2-7	.	.	CASRVGTLSSYEQYF	TGTGCCAGCAGGGTCGGGACTCTCAGCTCCTACGAGCAGTACTTC
TRBV10-3	TRBJ2-1	.	TRBD1	CAIRGQGAGEQFF	TGTGCCATCAGAGGACAGGGGGCGGGTGAGCAGTTCTTC
TRBV30	TRBJ1-2	.	.	CAWSTSGDYTF	TGTGCCTGGAGTACCTCGGGAGACTACACCTTC
TRBV11-3	TRBJ2-1	.	TRBD2	CASSPEAGEYNEQFF	TGTGCCAGCAGCCCCGAAGCGGGAGAATACAATGAGCAGTTCTTC
TRBV19	TRBJ2-7	.	TRBD2	CASSRGGEAPYEQYF	TGTGCCAGTAGTAGGGGGGGGGAGGCCCCCTACGAGCAGTACTTC
TRBV6-6	TRBJ1-6	few	.	CASSYGDSPLHF	TGTGCCAGCAGTTACGGGGATTCACCCCTCCACTTT
TRBV5-1	TRBJ1-1	.	.	CASSLGMGAGDTEAFF	TGCGCCAGCAGCTTGGGAATGGGAGCGGGGGACACTGAAGCTTTCTTT
TRBV10-1	TRBJ2-1	.	.	CASSGWNEQFF	TGCGCCAGCAGTGGGTGGAATGAGCAGTTCTTC
TRBV11-3	TRBJ2-3	.	.	CASSLVRTDTQYF	TGTGCCAGCAGCTTAGTTCGCACAGATACGCAGTATTTT
TRBV9	TRBJ2-5	once	TRBD2	CASSAGLAGGEQETQYF	TGTGCCAGCAGCGCGGGACTAGCGGGAGGAGAACAAGAGACCCAGTACTTC
TRBV6-1	TRBJ2-3	.	.	CASSEFRTASTDTQYF	TGTGCCAGCAGTGAATTCAGGACAGCTAGCACAGATACGCAGTATTTT
TRBV3-1/TRBV3-2	TRBJ1-6	.	.	CASSQSYNSPLHF	TGTGCCAGCAGCCAGTCCTATAATTCACCCCTCCACTTT
TRBV6-5	TRBJ2-1	.	TRBD2	CASSSGLAETYNEQFF	TGTGCCAGCAGTTCCGGACTAGCGGAGACCTACAATGAGCAGTTCTTC
TRBV2	TRBJ1-5	.	.	CASRGDANQPQHF	TGTGCCAGCAGGGGGGACGCCAATCAGCCCCAGCATTTT